This T cell receptor beta chain was recovered during a study of T cell repertoires in cytomegalovirus infection. Study as a whole: Public TCR beta signatures were indicative of both CMV infection and a matching HLA type. Study-level results: Dominating the ex vivo response were TCR beta clonotypes that were CMV-specific and HLA-C-restricted. Adding up the frequency of public TCR beta families identified people who carried CMV plus the relevant HLA.

As to this clonotype: Its antigen remains unknown.

Germline values: CDR1 LNHNV, CDR2 YYDKDF (reference sequence). This CDR3 spans 14 amino acids. V was trimmed by 0 bases and J by 7 bases, leaving 12 bases between them. TCRdb redid the calling of the reads with MiXCR, one entry per CDR3 protein. The sample lists more than 650,000 distinct CDR3 sequences, less than 40% occurring once. Sequencing input: PBMCs. The gene calls are TRBV15 and TRBJ1-1; D gene unclear. The origin of this receptor is a human donor in good health (CMV status not recorded). Some clones in this sample may be carry-over from other donors' samples. Here the CDR3 DNA reads TGTGCCACCAGCAGAGAGGGTAGGAAAGGTGAAGCTTTCTTT. This sequence encodes CATSREGRKGEAFF.